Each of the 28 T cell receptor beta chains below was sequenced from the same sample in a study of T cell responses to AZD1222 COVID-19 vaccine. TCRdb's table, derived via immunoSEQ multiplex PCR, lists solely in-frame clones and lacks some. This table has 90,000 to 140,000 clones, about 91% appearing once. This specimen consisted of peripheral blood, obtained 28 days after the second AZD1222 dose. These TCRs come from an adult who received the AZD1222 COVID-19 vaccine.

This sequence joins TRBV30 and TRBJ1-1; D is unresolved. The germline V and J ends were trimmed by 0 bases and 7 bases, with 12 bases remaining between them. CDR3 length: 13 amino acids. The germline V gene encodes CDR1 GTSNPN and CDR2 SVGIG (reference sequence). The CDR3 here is CAWSVQGYSEAFF. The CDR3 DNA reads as TGTGCCTGGAGTGTACAAGGTTACAGTGAAGCTTTCTTT. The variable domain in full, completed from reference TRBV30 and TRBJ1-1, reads SQTIHQWPATLVQPVGSPLSLECTVEGTSNPNLYWYRQAAGRGLQLLFYSVGIGQISSEVPQNLSASRPQDRQFILSSKKLLLSDSGFYLCAWSVQGYSEAFFGQGTRLTVV.

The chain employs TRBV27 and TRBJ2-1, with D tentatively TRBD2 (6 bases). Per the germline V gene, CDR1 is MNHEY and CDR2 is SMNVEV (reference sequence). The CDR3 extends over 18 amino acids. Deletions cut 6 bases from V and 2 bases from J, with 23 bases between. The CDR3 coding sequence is TGTGCCAGCAGCCCCAGGTGGAGCGGGCGCTTGACCTACAATGAGCAGTTCTTC. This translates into CASSPRWSGRLTYNEQFF.

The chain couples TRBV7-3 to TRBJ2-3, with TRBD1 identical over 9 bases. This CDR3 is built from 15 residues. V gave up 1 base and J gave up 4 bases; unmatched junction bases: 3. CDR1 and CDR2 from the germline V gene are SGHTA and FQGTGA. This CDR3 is CASSLNRGQSDTQYF. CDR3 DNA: TGTGCCAGCAGCTTAAACAGGGGGCAATCAGATACGCAGTATTTT.

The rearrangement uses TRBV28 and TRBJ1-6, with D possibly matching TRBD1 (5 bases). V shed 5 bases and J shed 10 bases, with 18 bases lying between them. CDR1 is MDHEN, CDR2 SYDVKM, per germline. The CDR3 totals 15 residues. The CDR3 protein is CASSHSDRRGSPLHF. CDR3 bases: TGTGCCAGCAGTCATTCGGACCGCCGGGGCTCACCCCTCCACTTT.

The CDR3 is CASSTTGAVSYEQYF. CDR3 in DNA: TGTGCCAGCAGCACAACCGGGGCCGTCTCCTACGAGCAGTACTTC. The chain links TRBV11-2 to TRBJ2-7; D tentatively reads TRBD1 or TRBD2 (5 bases each). There are 15 residues in the CDR3. Germline V CDR1 and CDR2: SGHAT, FQNNGV. The V and J ends lost 5 bases and 0 bases respectively, with 14 bases between them. Full variable domain (remainder filled in from reference TRBV11-2 and TRBJ2-7): EAGVAQSPRYKIIEKRQSVAFWCNPISGHATLYWYQQILGQGPKLLIQFQNNGVVDDSQLPKDRFSAERLKGVDSTLKIQPAKLEDSAVYLCASSTTGAVSYEQYFGPGTRLTVT.

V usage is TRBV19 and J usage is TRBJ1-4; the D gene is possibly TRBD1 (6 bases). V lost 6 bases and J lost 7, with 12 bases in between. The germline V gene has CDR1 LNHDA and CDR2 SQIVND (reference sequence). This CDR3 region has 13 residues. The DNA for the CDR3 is TGTGCCAGTAGACCCGGGACACCTGAAAAACTGTTTTTT. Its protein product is CASRPGTPEKLFF.

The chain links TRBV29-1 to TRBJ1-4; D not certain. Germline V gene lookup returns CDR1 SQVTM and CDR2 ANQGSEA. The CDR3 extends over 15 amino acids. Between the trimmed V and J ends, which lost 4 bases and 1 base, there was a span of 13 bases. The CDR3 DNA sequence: TGCAGCGTTGCGACCACGACGGGAACTAATGAAAAACTGTTTTTT. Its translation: CSVATTTGTNEKLFF. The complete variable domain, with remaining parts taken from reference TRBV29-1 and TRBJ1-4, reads SAVISQKPSRDICQRGTSLTIQCQVDSQVTMMFWYRQQPGQSLTLIATANQGSEATYESGFVIDKFPISRPNLTFSTLTVSNMSPEDSSIYLCSVATTTGTNEKLFFGSGTQLSVL.

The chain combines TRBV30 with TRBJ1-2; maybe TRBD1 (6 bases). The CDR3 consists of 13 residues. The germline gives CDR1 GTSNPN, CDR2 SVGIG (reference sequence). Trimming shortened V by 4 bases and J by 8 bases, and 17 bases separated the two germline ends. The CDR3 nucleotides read TGTGCCTGGACCAAAGGGGGGGATCGCGGCTACACCTTC. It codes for CAWTKGGDRGYTF.

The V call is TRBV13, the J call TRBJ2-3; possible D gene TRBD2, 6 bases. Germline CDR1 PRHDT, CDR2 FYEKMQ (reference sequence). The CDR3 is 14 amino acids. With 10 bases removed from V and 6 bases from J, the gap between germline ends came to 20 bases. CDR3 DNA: TGTGCCACCAACCCGTCTCGGGAGACGGATACGCAGTATTTT. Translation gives CATNPSRETDTQYF.

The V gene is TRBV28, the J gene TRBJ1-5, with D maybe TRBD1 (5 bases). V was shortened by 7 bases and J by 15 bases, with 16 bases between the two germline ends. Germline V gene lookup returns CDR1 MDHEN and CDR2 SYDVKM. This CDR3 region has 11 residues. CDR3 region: CASTLQGKRHF. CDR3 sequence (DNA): TGTGCCAGCACCCTTCAGGGCAAGCGGCATTTT.

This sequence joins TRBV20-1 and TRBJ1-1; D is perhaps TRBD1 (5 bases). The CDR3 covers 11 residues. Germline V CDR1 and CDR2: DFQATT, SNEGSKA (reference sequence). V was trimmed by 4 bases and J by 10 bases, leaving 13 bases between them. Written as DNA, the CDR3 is TGCAGTGCTAAACAGGCCGAGCGAGCTTTCTTT. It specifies CSAKQAERAFF.

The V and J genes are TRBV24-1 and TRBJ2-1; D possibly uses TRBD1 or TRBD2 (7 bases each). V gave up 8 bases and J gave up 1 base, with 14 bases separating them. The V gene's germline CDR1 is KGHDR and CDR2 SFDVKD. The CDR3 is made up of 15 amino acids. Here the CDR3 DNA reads TGTGCCACCACAACAGGGGAGGGTTCCTACAATGAGCAGTTCTTC. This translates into CATTTGEGSYNEQFF.

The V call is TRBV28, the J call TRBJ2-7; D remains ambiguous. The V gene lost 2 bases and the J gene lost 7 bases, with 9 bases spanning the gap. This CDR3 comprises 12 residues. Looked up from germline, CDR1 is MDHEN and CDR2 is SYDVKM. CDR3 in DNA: TGTGCCAGCAGTTTAGACCCTGGGGAGCAGTACTTC. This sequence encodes CASSLDPGEQYF.

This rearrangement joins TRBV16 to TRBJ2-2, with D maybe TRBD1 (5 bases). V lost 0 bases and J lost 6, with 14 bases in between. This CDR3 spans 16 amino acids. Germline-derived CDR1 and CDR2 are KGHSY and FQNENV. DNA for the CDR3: TGTGCCAGCAGCCAATCAGGGGCCAAGGGGTCCGGGGAGCTGTTTTTT. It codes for CASSQSGAKGSGELFF.

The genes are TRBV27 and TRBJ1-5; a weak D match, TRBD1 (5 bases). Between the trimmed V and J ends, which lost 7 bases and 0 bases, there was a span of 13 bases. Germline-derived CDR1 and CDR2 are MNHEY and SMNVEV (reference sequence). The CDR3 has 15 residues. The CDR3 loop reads CASKLGTTSNQPQHF. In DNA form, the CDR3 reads TGTGCCAGCAAGCTAGGGACGACTAGCAATCAGCCCCAGCATTTT.

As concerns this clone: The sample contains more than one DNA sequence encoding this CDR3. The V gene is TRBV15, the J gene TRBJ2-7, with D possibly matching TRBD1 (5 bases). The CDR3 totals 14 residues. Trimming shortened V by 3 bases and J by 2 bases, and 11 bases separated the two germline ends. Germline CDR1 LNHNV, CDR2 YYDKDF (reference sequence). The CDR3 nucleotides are TGTGCCACCAGCAGGGACACTACGGCCTACGAGCAGTACTTC. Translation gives CATSRDTTAYEQYF.

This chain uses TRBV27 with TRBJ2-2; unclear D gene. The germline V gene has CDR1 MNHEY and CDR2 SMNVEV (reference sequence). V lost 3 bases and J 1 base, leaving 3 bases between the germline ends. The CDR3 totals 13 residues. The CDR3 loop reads CASSFRNTGELFF. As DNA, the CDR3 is TGTGCCAGCAGTTTTCGGAACACCGGGGAGCTGTTTTTT.

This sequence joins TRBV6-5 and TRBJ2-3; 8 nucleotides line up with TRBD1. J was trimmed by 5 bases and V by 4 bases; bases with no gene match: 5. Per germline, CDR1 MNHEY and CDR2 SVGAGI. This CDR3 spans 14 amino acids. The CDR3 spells CASSFGQGIDTQYF. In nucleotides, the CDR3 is TGTGCCAGCAGTTTCGGACAGGGAATAGATACGCAGTATTTT.

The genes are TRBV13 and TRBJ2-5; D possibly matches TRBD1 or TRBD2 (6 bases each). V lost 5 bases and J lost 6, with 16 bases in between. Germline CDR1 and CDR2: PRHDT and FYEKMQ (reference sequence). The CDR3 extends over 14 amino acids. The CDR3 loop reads CASSGWGAEKTQYF. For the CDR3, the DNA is TGTGCCAGCAGCGGTTGGGGGGCAGAGAAGACCCAGTACTTC.

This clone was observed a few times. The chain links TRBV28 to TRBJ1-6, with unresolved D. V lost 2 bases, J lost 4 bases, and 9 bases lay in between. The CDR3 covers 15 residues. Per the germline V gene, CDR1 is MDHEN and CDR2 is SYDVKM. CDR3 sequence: CASSLDGFYNSPLHF. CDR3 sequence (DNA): TGTGCCAGCAGTTTAGACGGATTTTATAATTCACCCCTCCACTTT.

The CDR3 nucleotides read TGCGCCAGCAGTGGGGTGGGAATGAACACTGAAGCTTTCTTT. Residues: CASSGVGMNTEAFF. The V and J genes are TRBV10-2 and TRBJ1-1; no reliable D call. Germline V CDR1 and CDR2: WSHSY, SAAADI. The CDR3 loop spans 14 amino acids. V shed 4 bases and J shed 0 bases, with 9 bases lying between them.

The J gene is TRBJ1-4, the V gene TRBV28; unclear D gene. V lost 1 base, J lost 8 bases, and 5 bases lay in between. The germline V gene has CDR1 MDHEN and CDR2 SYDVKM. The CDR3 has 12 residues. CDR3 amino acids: CASSLFTEKLFF. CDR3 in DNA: TGTGCCAGCAGTTTATTTACCGAAAAACTGTTTTTT.

The CDR3 protein is CASSYSIISGGQETQYF. In DNA form, the CDR3 reads TGTGCCAGCAGTTACTCGATTATTAGCGGGGGCCAAGAGACCCAGTACTTC. V is TRBV6-2 or TRBV6-3 and J is TRBJ2-5; 9 bases agree with TRBD2. The CDR3 spans 17 residues. Germline CDR1 and CDR2: MNHEY and SVGEGT. Unmatched junction bases numbered 6, after V lost 0 bases and J lost 1 base.

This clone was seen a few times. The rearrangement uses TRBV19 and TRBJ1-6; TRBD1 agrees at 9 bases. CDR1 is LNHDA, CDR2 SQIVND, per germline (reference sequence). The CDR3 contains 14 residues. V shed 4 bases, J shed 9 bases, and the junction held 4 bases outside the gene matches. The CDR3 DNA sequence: TGTGCCAGTAGTACCGGGACAGGGTCTTCACCCCTCCACTTT. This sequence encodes CASSTGTGSSPLHF.

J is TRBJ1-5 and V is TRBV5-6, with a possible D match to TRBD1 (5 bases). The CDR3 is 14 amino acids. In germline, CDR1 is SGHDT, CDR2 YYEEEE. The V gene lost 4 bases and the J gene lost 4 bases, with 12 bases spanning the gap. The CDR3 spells CASSRRGANQPQHF. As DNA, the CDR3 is TGTGCCAGCAGCCGCCGAGGGGCTAATCAGCCCCAGCATTTT.

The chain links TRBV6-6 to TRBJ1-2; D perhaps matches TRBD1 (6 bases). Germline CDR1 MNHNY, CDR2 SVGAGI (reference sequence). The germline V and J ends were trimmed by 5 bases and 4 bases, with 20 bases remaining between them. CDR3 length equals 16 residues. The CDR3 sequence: CASSRYYRDTAYGYTF. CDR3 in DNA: TGTGCCAGCAGTCGATACTACCGGGACACCGCCTATGGCTACACCTTC.

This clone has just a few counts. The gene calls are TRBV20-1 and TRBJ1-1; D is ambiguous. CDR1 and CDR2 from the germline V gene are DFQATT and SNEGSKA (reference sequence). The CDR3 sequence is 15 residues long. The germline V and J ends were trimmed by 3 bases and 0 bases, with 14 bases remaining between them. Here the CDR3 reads CSASAPGRLNTEAFF. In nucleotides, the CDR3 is TGCAGTGCTAGTGCGCCGGGCCGCTTGAACACTGAAGCTTTCTTT.

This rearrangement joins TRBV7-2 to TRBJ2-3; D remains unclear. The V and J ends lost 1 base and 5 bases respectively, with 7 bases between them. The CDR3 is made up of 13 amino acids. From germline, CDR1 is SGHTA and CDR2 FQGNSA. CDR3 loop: CASSLEAKDTQYF. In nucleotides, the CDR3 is TGTGCCAGCAGCTTAGAGGCTAAAGATACGCAGTATTTT.